One TCR beta chain is described in this entry. What it binds is unknown. Unique molecular identifiers were in the cDNA, with template-switch universal primer binding. TCRdb reprocessed the 5' RACE reads via MiXCR and lists one record per CDR3 protein. In the table there are approximately 1.8 million distinct CDR3 sequences, around 33% of which are singletons. This sample was included in a study of identical twins. Study-level findings and limits: The study found that models underestimated out-of-frame TCR alpha sharing in monozygotic twins. High-abundance cord blood beta clonotypes had fewer insertions; memory repertoires showed none.

Sequencing was done on a sample of cord blood. The receptor was derived from a newborn girl in good health.

CDR3 sequence: CASRTNSYNEQFF. Here the CDR3 DNA reads TGTGCCAGTAGGACAAACTCCTACAATGAGCAGTTCTTC. The gene calls are TRBV19 and TRBJ2-1; D is ambiguous. The CDR3 totals 13 residues. The ends were cut back, 6 bases at V and 0 bases at J, with 6 bases in the middle. Germline V gene data show CDR1 as LNHDA and CDR2 as SQIVND (reference sequence).